Following are 8 T cell receptor beta chains from one sample sequenced in a study of T cells in Graves' hyperthyroidism and ophthalmopathy. Amplified TCR beta CDR3 regions derived from RNA transcripts. A first-round RT-PCR of the TCR CDR3 used the HTBI primer set. TCRdb itself ran the multiplex PCR reads through MiXCR, one entry per CDR3 protein. The table lists approximately 720,000 distinct CDR3 sequences, roughly a sixth of them singletons. Material: blood. These receptors originate from a woman aged 50 to 65 with Graves' hyperthyroidism that later progressed to Graves' ophthalmopathy.

In this sample, this clonotype turned up many times. The rearrangement links TRBV7-9 to TRBJ2-2, with a possible D match to TRBD2 (6 bases). V gave up 4 bases and J gave up 7 bases, with 19 bases separating them. The CDR3 runs to 16 residues. Germline values: CDR1 SEHNR, CDR2 FQNEAQ (reference sequence). The chain's CDR3 is CASSSPGPLGGGELFF. The CDR3 region has the DNA TGTGCCAGCAGCTCTCCGGGACCCCTGGGAGGCGGGGAGCTGTTTTTT.

This clonotype was detected a few times. The germline gene is not matched at one end of the junction; a read error may be the cause. The genes are TRBV7-7 and TRBJ2-2; 9 bases fit TRBD1. The CDR3 has 17 amino acids. The germline gives CDR1 SSHAT, CDR2 FNYEAQ (reference sequence). The CDR3 DNA follows: TGTGCTAGCAGCTTATACAGGGGACAGGGCGCCGCCGGGGAGCTGTTTTTT. This codes for CASSLYRGQGAAGELFF.

The rearrangement uses TRBV6-1 and TRBJ2-1; D is undetermined. The germline V gene encodes CDR1 MNHNS and CDR2 SASEGT. The CDR3 sequence is 11 residues long. V was cut by 6 bases and J by 6 bases, with 6 bases left in between. The chain's CDR3 is CASRMGNEQFF. The DNA of the CDR3 is TGTGCCAGCAGAATGGGCAATGAGCAGTTCTTC.

The rearrangement uses TRBV5-4 and TRBJ2-1, with TRBD2 as a possible D gene (5 bases). V was pared by 4 bases and J by 5 bases, with 19 bases between. CDR1 and CDR2 from the germline V gene are SGHNT and YYREEE (reference sequence). This CDR3 is 16 amino acids long. CDR3 coding DNA: TGTGCCAGCAGCCTAGACTTCCTAGCCGTTAACAATGAGCAGTTCTTC. Translating gives CASSLDFLAVNNEQFF.

The V gene is TRBV6-1, the J gene TRBJ2-6, with a tentative D call TRBD2 (6 bases). V lost 5 bases and J 2 bases, leaving 16 bases between the germline ends. The CDR3 extends over 17 amino acids. Germline V gene lookup returns CDR1 MNHNS and CDR2 SASEGT. The CDR3 loop is CASSPRGGAAGANVLTF. CDR3 nucleotides: TGTGCCAGCAGTCCGAGGGGCGGGGCGGCTGGGGCCAACGTCCTGACTTTC.

The chain carries TRBV12-5 and TRBJ2-7; TRBD2 matches at 7 bases. The germline gives CDR1 LGHNT, CDR2 FRNRAP. V trimming: 0 bases; J trimming: 2 bases; junction bases outside the gene matches: 1. The CDR3 consists of 14 residues. The CDR3, as DNA: TGTGCTAGTGGTTTGGTACGGGGGGCCTACGAGCAGTACTTC. Encoded protein: CASGLVRGAYEQYF.

This clonotype was detected ten times or more. The chain carries TRBV7-9 and TRBJ2-5; the D is unclear. This CDR3 spans 13 amino acids. Germline V lookup: CDR1 SEHNR, CDR2 FQNEAQ (reference sequence). The germline V and J ends were trimmed by 3 bases and 5 bases, with 10 bases remaining between them. In DNA, the CDR3 is TGTGCCAGCAGCTTCTTGTTAGTCGAGACCCAGTACTTC. Translation: CASSFLLVETQYF.

The chain combines TRBV20-1 with TRBJ2-2; 11 nucleotides agree with TRBD1. The CDR3 is made up of 16 amino acids. The V gene end was trimmed by 3 bases and the J gene end by 5 bases; junction bases not matched to a gene: 8. Germline-derived CDR1 and CDR2 are DFQATT and SNEGSKA (reference sequence). CDR3 amino acids: CSASPWGQGGTGELFF. The CDR3 DNA reads TGCAGTGCTAGCCCCTGGGGACAGGGGGGTACCGGGGAGCTGTTTTTT.